This paragraph reports one T cell receptor (beta chain). Original processing notes: It was from reference gene primer amplification that nucleated cell counts were estimated. Using immunoSEQ multiplex PCR, the repertoire was profiled, and TCRdb retains in-frame clones only, with some absent. D and trimming were read from the DNA, whereas the V and J calls and clone size are those reported in that table. Among over 350,000 clones listed, 86% were seen once. The data belong to a study of blood T cell repertoires in COVID-19. Deletions cut 5 bases from V and 2 bases from J, with 12 bases between. Germline lookup yields CDR1 MDHEN and CDR2 SYDVKM. The CDR3 contains 14 residues.

V and J are TRBV28 and TRBJ1-2; D is uncertain. The receptor was isolated from a woman in her 30s with active or convalescent COVID-19. Specimen: peripheral blood. The CDR3 DNA reads as TGTGCCAGCAGTAACGGGGTAAGAAACTATGGCTACACCTTC. It codes for CASSNGVRNYGYTF.